This T cell receptor beta chain appears in the sequencing data of a study of blood T cell repertoires in COVID-19. Across the whole study: COVID-19 samples from acute and convalescent phases originated in the United States, Italy and Spain.

Per the study methods: Reference gene primer amplification gave nucleated cell count estimates. Repertoires were generated with immunoSEQ multiplex PCR, while TCRdb's copy carries only in-frame clones and drops some. The V and J calls and the clone size are those of that table, but D and trimming were determined from the DNA. Of 250,000 to 350,000 clones in the sample, 70% to 90% are singletons; the top ten hold less than 9.5%. Only one count was recorded for this clone. Sample: peripheral blood. The TCR sequence derives from a woman aged 50 to 60 who had recovered from COVID-19.

DNA for the CDR3: TGCAGTGCTAGTATAGCGGGAGTAGCCAATGAGCAGTTCTTC. Protein sequence: CSASIAGVANEQFF. The chain has TRBV20-1 and TRBJ2-1, with 9 bases matching TRBD2. The CDR3 totals 14 residues. J gave up 6 bases and V 3 bases, and 6 bases lay outside the gene matches. In germline, CDR1 is DFQATT, CDR2 SNEGSKA (reference sequence).